This passage covers 3 T cell receptor beta chains from one sample sequenced in a study of OX40 agonist ivuxolimab in advanced cancers. This table comes from immunoSEQ multiplex PCR, and its TCRdb copy is limited to in-frame clones, with some not included. The sample records some 19,000 clones, roughly 89% being singletons. Sequencing used CD4+ or CD8+ T cells sorted from blood, obtained in a trial of the OX40 agonist ivuxolimab. The receptors derive from an adult with an advanced solid tumor such as melanoma, head and neck, liver or kidney cancer.

The V call is TRBV9, the J call TRBJ2-5; the D is unclear. TRBJ2-7 matches the DNA end more closely, so the J call is doubtful. The CDR3 consists of 14 residues. The germline V gene encodes CDR1 SGDLS and CDR2 YYNGEE. This chain's CDR3 is CASSLTGSAYEQYF. CDR3 nucleotide sequence: TGTGCCAGCAGCTTAACCGGGTCAGCATACGAGCAGTACTTC.

V is TRBV15 and J is TRBJ2-1; a weak D match, TRBD1 (5 bases). Trimming left V 4 bases short and J 2 bases short, with 9 bases between. CDR1 is LNHNV and CDR2 is YYDKDF in the germline V gene (reference sequence). This CDR3 is built from 14 residues. The CDR3, as DNA: TGTGCCACCAGCAATAGGGGAACCTACAATGAGCAGTTCTTC. Its protein is CATSNRGTYNEQFF.

The J gene is TRBJ1-2, the V gene TRBV15; D gene ambiguous. From germline, CDR1 is LNHNV and CDR2 YYDKDF (reference sequence). The CDR3 consists of 15 residues. V gave up 0 bases and J gave up 1 base, with 9 bases separating them. In DNA, the CDR3 is TGTGCCACCAGCAGAGATCTTGAGTTTAACTATGGCTACACCTTC. This translates into CATSRDLEFNYGYTF.